One T cell receptor (beta chain) is described in this entry. The data are from a study of blood T cells in healthy people across ages. Then a second PCR, running about 7 to 11 cycles, was carried out with a sample-barcoded 5' primer and a J-beta primer mix. TCRdb passed the 5' RACE reads through MiXCR, listing each CDR3 protein once. This sample carries roughly 800,000 distinct CDR3 sequences, about 62% of them seen once, and the ten largest clones take about 20%. Germline V lookup: CDR1 SGHTA, CDR2 FQGNSA. The CDR3 has 19 residues. The source material was blood. This chain connects TRBV7-2 to TRBJ2-1; 8 bases line up with TRBD2. The DNA end is a closer match to TRBJ2-7, so the J assignment may be wrong. The clonotype originates from a man aged 25 to 45 in good health. The CDR3 DNA reads as TGTGCCAGCAGGGCCCGGGGCCACATAGCGGGGATTCAATACAATGAGCAGTACTTC. This codes for CASRARGHIAGIQYNEQYF.